This entry is about one TCR beta chain. The data derive from a study of glioma-infiltrating T cells after dendritic cell vaccination. Study information: Three intradermal dendritic cell vaccine injections were given every two weeks.

Indicated time point: after dendritic cell vaccination, including at tumor progression/relapse. Primers: 60 V beta forward and 13 J beta reverse. TCRdb's copy holds only in-frame clones and misses some; the assay was immunoSEQ multiplex PCR. The sample shows 70,000 to 90,000 clones, 80% to 85% of them seen only once. CDR3 length: 15 residues. Per the germline V gene, CDR1 is LGHNA and CDR2 is YNFKEQ. Trimming at V came to 0 bases and at J to 4 bases, leaving 6 bases not matched to a gene. The clonotype comes from a human donor with glioblastoma. V is TRBV4-2 and J is TRBJ2-7, with 7 bases matching TRBD2. The sample in question was blood, obtained after dendritic cell vaccination. The CDR3 DNA is TGTGCCAGCAGCCAAGATCCAGCGGGGACTTACGAGCAGTACTTC. Translated, it gives CASSQDPAGTYEQYF.